This TCR beta chain came from a study of blood T cell repertoires in COVID-19. Study information: T cells, B-cell-depleted T cells, or PBMCs supplied cDNA or gDNA.

Trimming at V came to 4 bases and at J to 10 bases, leaving 10 bases not matched to a gene. CDR3 size: 16 residues. The germline V gene encodes CDR1 SEHNR and CDR2 FQNEAQ (reference sequence). Authors' data handling: Estimates of nucleated cell counts were drawn from the amplification of reference gene primers. The method was immunoSEQ multiplex PCR; TCRdb's version includes in-frame clones alone and lacks a portion of them. V and J calls and clone size come straight from that table; D and trimming were deduced from the DNA. The sample includes some 210,000 clones, around 80% seen only once; the top ten take less than 15%.

Source material: peripheral blood. This TCR was recovered from a woman between 35 and 50 years old with acute or convalescent COVID-19. The chain carries TRBV7-9 and TRBJ2-1, with 13 bases identical to TRBD2. CDR3 nucleotides: TGTGCCAGCAGCTCCCCGGGGACTAGCGGGATTCGAGAGCAGTTCTTC. This gives the protein CASSSPGTSGIREQFF.